This entry describes one TCR beta chain. Profiling relied on immunoSEQ multiplex PCR, and the TCRdb table lists in-frame clones only, not all of them. The sample records more than 110,000 clones, roughly 80% being singletons. V lost 7 bases, J lost 1 base, and 6 bases stayed unmatched. This CDR3 is built from 14 residues. The germline gives CDR1 LNHDA, CDR2 SQIVND (reference sequence). The sample is drawn from a study of blood T cell repertoires in COVID-19. The sequencing sample was made of peripheral blood. V gene TRBV19 combines with J gene TRBJ1-1, with 7 bases aligning to TRBD1. This sequence originates from a human donor in a cohort sampled during active COVID-19. Here the CDR3 DNA reads TGTGCCAGTAAAGCCGGGACAGCGAACACTGAAGCTTTCTTT. It encodes CASKAGTANTEAFF.